The 26 T cell receptor beta chains in this list originate from one sample, sequenced in a study of tumor-infiltrating lymphocytes in localized non-small cell lung cancer. The protocol was immunoSEQ multiplex PCR, while the TCRdb copy is restricted to in-frame clones and leaves out a portion. The sample consists of roughly 15,000 clones, around 70% of them appearing once. Sequenced: uninvolved lung tissue not adjacent to the tumor. All receptors derive from a human donor with non-small cell lung cancer.

The chain couples TRBV6-1 to TRBJ1-5, with 7 bases identical to TRBD1. V shed 6 bases, J shed 0 bases, and the junction held 5 bases outside the gene matches. The CDR3 consists of 15 residues. Per the germline V gene, CDR1 is MNHNS and CDR2 is SASEGT. The CDR3 reads CASRVQGVSNQPQHF. DNA for the CDR3: TGTGCCAGCAGAGTTCAGGGGGTTAGCAATCAGCCCCAGCATTTT.

V usage is TRBV2 and J usage is TRBJ1-5; the match to TRBD1 covers 8 bases. J was trimmed by 1 base and V by 1 base; bases with no gene match: 3. CDR1 SNHLY and CDR2 FYNNEI come from the germline V gene. CDR3 length equals 16 residues. The CDR3 here is CASSEGDRGSNQPQHF. CDR3 nucleotide sequence: TGTGCCAGCAGTGAAGGTGACAGGGGAAGCAATCAGCCCCAGCATTTT. The full variable domain, rest sourced from reference TRBV2 and TRBJ1-5, is EPEVTQTPSHQVTQMGQEVILRCVPISNHLYFYWYRQILGQKVEFLVSFYNNEISEKSEIFDDQFSVERPDGSNFTLKIRSTKLEDSAMYFCASSEGDRGSNQPQHFGDGTRLSIL.

For the CDR3, the DNA is TGTGCCAGCAGCCAAGATGCTGGGGTAAGTCAGCCCCAGCATTTT. It specifies CASSQDAGVSQPQHF. The gene calls are TRBV4-2 and TRBJ1-5, with D uncertain. V dropped 0 bases and J dropped 6 bases, with 12 bases sitting between them. This CDR3 contains 15 residues. CDR1 is LGHNA, CDR2 YNFKEQ, per germline.

This clone is classed as medium-sized. The chain carries TRBV4-3 and TRBJ2-1; no firm D call. Between the trimmed V and J ends, which lost 0 bases and 5 bases, there was a span of 14 bases. The CDR3 length is 16 residues. Germline V gives CDR1 LGHNA, CDR2 YSLEER. This CDR3 reads CASSQDRWEPNNEQFF. The CDR3 bases are TGCGCCAGCAGCCAAGATAGATGGGAACCTAACAATGAGCAGTTCTTC.

The rearrangement uses TRBV2 and TRBJ1-2; D remains unclear. Between the trimmed V and J ends, which lost 6 bases and 4 bases, there was a span of 15 bases. Germline V gene lookup returns CDR1 SNHLY and CDR2 FYNNEI. The CDR3 consists of 14 residues. This chain's CDR3 is CASRTGRLIYGYTF. The CDR3 DNA reads TGTGCCAGCAGAACCGGACGGCTAATCTATGGCTACACCTTC. Supplemented by reference TRBV2 and TRBJ1-2, the full variable domain reads EPEVTQTPSHQVTQMGQEVILRCVPISNHLYFYWYRQILGQKVEFLVSFYNNEISEKSEIFDDQFSVERPDGSNFTLKIRSTKLEDSAMYFCASRTGRLIYGYTFGSGTRLTVV.

The V gene is TRBV5-1, the J gene TRBJ2-7; 8 bases are a match to TRBD2. Germline V gene data show CDR1 as SGHRS and CDR2 as YFSETQ. This CDR3 is built from 15 residues. The V segment lost 2 bases and the J segment 1 base; nucleotides outside the gene matches: 5. This CDR3 reads CASSFSSGSSYEQYF. The CDR3 DNA reads TGCGCCAGCAGCTTCTCGAGCGGGAGTTCCTACGAGCAGTACTTC. Full variable domain (missing parts from reference TRBV5-1 and TRBJ2-7): KAGVTQTPRYLIKTRGQQVTLSCSPISGHRSVSWYQQTPGQGLQFLFEYFSETQRNKGNFPGRFSGRQFSNSRSEMNVSTLELGDSALYLCASSFSSGSSYEQYFGPGTRLTVT.

J is TRBJ2-7 and V is TRBV30; weak D call: TRBD2 (6 bases). CDR1 and CDR2 (germline): GTSNPN, SVGIG (reference sequence). The CDR3 is 12 amino acids. Trimming cost V 2 bases and J 7 bases, with 12 bases left between them. CDR3 loop: CAWSPRGNEQYF. The CDR3 nucleotides read TGTGCCTGGAGTCCCCGGGGGAATGAGCAGTACTTC.

The rearrangement joins TRBV5-1 to TRBJ2-5; 8 nucleotides align to TRBD1. The germline gives CDR1 SGHRS, CDR2 YFSETQ. V lost 5 bases to trimming and J lost 5 bases; unmatched junction nucleotides: 5. This CDR3 region has 13 residues. CDR3: CASRPTGAETQYF. The CDR3 region has the DNA TGCGCCAGCAGACCGACAGGGGCCGAGACCCAGTACTTC.

The chain carries TRBV5-1 and TRBJ1-1; D ambiguous. Germline-derived CDR1 and CDR2 are SGHRS and YFSETQ. Trimming removed 3 bases at V and 0 bases at J, with 9 bases between. The CDR3 sequence is 14 residues long. CDR3 loop: CASSSGSVNTEAFF. The CDR3 DNA reads as TGCGCCAGCAGCTCCGGGTCGGTGAACACTGAAGCTTTCTTT. The variable domain in full, with the rest retrieved from reference TRBV5-1 and TRBJ1-1, is KAGVTQTPRYLIKTRGQQVTLSCSPISGHRSVSWYQQTPGQGLQFLFEYFSETQRNKGNFPGRFSGRQFSNSRSEMNVSTLELGDSALYLCASSSGSVNTEAFFGQGTRLTVV.

The V and J genes are TRBV4-2 and TRBJ2-1; D is undetermined. Trimming cost V 2 bases and J 8 bases, with 16 bases left between them. This CDR3 has 15 amino acids. Germline V gene data show CDR1 as LGHNA and CDR2 as YNFKEQ. DNA for the CDR3: TGTGCCAGCAGCCAACGAAACCGGGCGCAGGATGAGCAGTTCTTC. Its translation: CASSQRNRAQDEQFF.

The chain couples TRBV5-1 to TRBJ2-7, with D maybe TRBD2 (6 bases). This CDR3 contains 14 residues. In germline, CDR1 is SGHRS, CDR2 YFSETQ. V was cut by 1 base and J by 6 bases, with 14 bases left in between. CDR3 sequence: CASSLKAEGGEQYF. CDR3 DNA sequence: TGCGCCAGCAGCTTGAAAGCGGAGGGCGGCGAGCAGTACTTC.

The chain employs TRBV15 and TRBJ1-1, with a tentative D call TRBD1 (6 bases). Germline V gives CDR1 LNHNV, CDR2 YYDKDF (reference sequence). The CDR3 totals 14 residues. Trimming shortened V by 2 bases and J by 2 bases, and 9 bases separated the two germline ends. This CDR3 is CATSRLGANTEAFF. The DNA of the CDR3 is TGTGCCACCAGCAGACTGGGGGCTAACACTGAAGCTTTCTTT. Drawing the rest from reference TRBV15 and TRBJ1-1, the complete variable domain is DAMVIQNPRYQVTQFGKPVTLSCSQTLNHNVMYWYQQKSSQAPKLLFHYYDKDFNNEADTPDNFQSRRPNTSFCFLDIRSPGLGDTAMYLCATSRLGANTEAFFGQGTRLTVV.

This chain connects TRBV7-2 to TRBJ2-5; D ambiguous. V lost 10 bases and J lost 7, with 16 bases in between. The length of the CDR3 is 12 residues. CDR1 is SGHTA, CDR2 FQGNSA, per germline. In DNA form, the CDR3 reads TGTGCCACCGGCCAAGGGTGGGGGACCCAGTACTTC. This codes for CATGQGWGTQYF.

This clone was recorded once. The chain carries TRBV4-3 and TRBJ2-1; possible D gene TRBD2, 6 bases. CDR3 size: 17 residues. Germline-derived CDR1 and CDR2 are LGHNA and YSLEER. Trimming removed 4 bases at V and 9 bases at J, with 25 bases between. CDR3 residues: CASSPEAASARVGEQFF. CDR3 nucleotides: TGCGCCAGCAGCCCCGAGGCCGCTAGCGCCCGGGTGGGTGAGCAGTTCTTC.

Sample share makes this clone medium-sized. The chain uses TRBV28 and TRBJ1-1; 11 bases align to TRBD1. Trimming cost V 5 bases and J 4 bases; bases outside gene matches: 3. The CDR3 spans 14 residues. Germline V gives CDR1 MDHEN, CDR2 SYDVKM. The CDR3 protein is CASSGQGAGTEAFF. For the CDR3, the DNA is TGTGCCAGCAGTGGACAGGGGGCGGGCACTGAAGCTTTCTTT.

The CDR3 DNA follows: TGTGCCAGCAGAACCGAAACGACAATAGGTGGCTACACCTTC. It encodes CASRTETTIGGYTF. This chain uses TRBV6-5 with TRBJ1-2; D uncertain. The CDR3 has 14 residues. CDR1 is MNHEY and CDR2 is SVGAGI in the germline V gene. Trimming left V 6 bases short and J 7 bases short, with 18 bases between.

This rearrangement joins TRBV9 to TRBJ1-2; 8 bases map to TRBD1. The CDR3 contains 16 residues. The germline CDR1 and CDR2 sequences are SGDLS and YYNGEE. V lost 0 bases and J lost 1; bases outside the gene matches: 5. As DNA, the CDR3 is TGTGCCAGCAGCGTAGGGGGGACAGGAATTAACTATGGCTACACCTTC. Protein sequence: CASSVGGTGINYGYTF.

The V gene is TRBV6-4, the J gene TRBJ1-5; D is ambiguous. The germline V and J ends were trimmed by 5 bases and 6 bases, with 11 bases remaining between them. CDR1 is MRHNA and CDR2 is SNTAGT in the germline V gene. CDR3 length equals 13 residues. Written as DNA, the CDR3 is TGTGCCAGCAGTCGGCAGGATGGTCAGCCCCAGCATTTT. This gives the protein CASSRQDGQPQHF.

The V and J genes are TRBV10-3 and TRBJ2-1, with D possibly being TRBD2 (6 bases). V lost 2 bases, J lost 0 bases, and 8 bases lay in between. Per the germline V gene, CDR1 is ENHRY and CDR2 is SYGVKD. This CDR3 has 15 residues. The CDR3 here is CAISERESSYNEQFF. DNA of the CDR3: TGTGCCATCAGTGAGCGGGAGAGCTCCTACAATGAGCAGTTCTTC.

There are a few counts of this clone. The gene calls are TRBV2 and TRBJ1-5; unclear D gene. The CDR3 is made up of 15 amino acids. Per the germline V gene, CDR1 is SNHLY and CDR2 is FYNNEI. V lost 8 bases to trimming and J lost 0 bases, with 14 bases between them. CDR3 amino acids: CASSHGGVSNQPQHF. CDR3 coding DNA: TGTGCCAGCTCTCACGGCGGGGTTAGCAATCAGCCCCAGCATTTT.

The chain couples TRBV30 to TRBJ2-7; D is perhaps TRBD1 (6 bases). Trimming cost V 2 bases and J 4 bases, with 12 bases left between them. The CDR3 spans 13 residues. CDR1 and CDR2 from the germline V gene are GTSNPN and SVGIG (reference sequence). The CDR3: CAWSLLQGYEQYF. CDR3 in DNA: TGTGCCTGGAGTCTTTTACAGGGATACGAGCAGTACTTC.

CDR3 amino acids: CASSSQGGSPLHF. In DNA, the CDR3 is TGCGCCAGCAGCTCCCAGGGTGGATCACCCCTCCACTTT. The chain recombines TRBV5-1 with TRBJ1-6; tentative D call: TRBD1 (5 bases). Germline lookup yields CDR1 SGHRS and CDR2 YFSETQ. CDR3 size: 13 residues. Trimming took off 3 bases at V and 10 bases at J, with 11 bases between the two ends.

The CDR3 nucleotides are TGTGCCAGCAGGGGGACAGGGTGGACCGGGGAGCTGTTTTTT. It encodes CASRGTGWTGELFF. V gene TRBV6-6 combines with J gene TRBJ2-2, with 9 bases that match TRBD1. The CDR3 is 14 amino acids. Germline lookup yields CDR1 MNHNY and CDR2 SVGAGI (reference sequence). The V segment lost 6 bases and the J segment 5 bases; nucleotides outside the gene matches: 4.

The rearrangement joins TRBV19 to TRBJ2-5; 7 positions match TRBD2. The CDR3 runs to 12 residues. Germline V gives CDR1 LNHDA, CDR2 SQIVND (reference sequence). Trimming removed 6 bases from V and 5 bases from J; junction bases left unmatched: 3. The CDR3 DNA sequence: TGTGCCAGTAGCACCGGGGGGGAGACCCAGTACTTC. Its translation is CASSTGGETQYF.

The rearrangement uses TRBV30 and TRBJ1-1; possibly TRBD1 for D (6 bases). The CDR3 spans 13 residues. Trimming shortened V by 7 bases and J by 1 base, and 13 bases separated the two germline ends. From germline, CDR1 is GTSNPN and CDR2 SVGIG (reference sequence). The CDR3 spells CASQGQPNTEAFF. The CDR3 DNA is TGTGCCTCCCAGGGGCAGCCGAACACTGAAGCTTTCTTT.

This CDR3 reads CAISGTGVNSNQPQHF. In DNA, the CDR3 is TGTGCCATCAGTGGGACAGGGGTCAATAGCAATCAGCCCCAGCATTTT. The chain couples TRBV10-3 to TRBJ1-5, with 9 bases aligning to TRBD1. V gave up 4 bases and J gave up 0 bases; unmatched junction bases: 4. This CDR3 is built from 16 residues. CDR1 is ENHRY and CDR2 is SYGVKD in the germline V gene.